A selection of T cell receptor beta chains follows, all from one sample in a study of T cells in Graves' hyperthyroidism and ophthalmopathy. TCRdb redid the calling of the multiplex PCR reads with MiXCR, one entry per CDR3 protein. The sample records approximately 570,000 distinct CDR3 sequences, just under 20% being singletons. The specimen sequenced was blood. The receptors were gathered from a man aged 40-49 years with Graves' ophthalmopathy. The CDR3 runs from the conserved cysteine through the conserved F or W. A D gene is named only where the DNA matches it firmly. Clone size is given for some rows only: seen once, a few or many times, or a class if the clone is expanded.

V gene,clone size,J gene,D gene,CDR3 protein,CDR3 DNA
TRBV5-1,few,TRBJ2-7,TRBD1,CASSSAADRGSYEQYF,TGCGCCAGCAGCTCCGCGGCGGACAGGGGATCCTACGAGCAGTACTTC
TRBV12-3/TRBV12-4,many,TRBJ2-3,.,CASSLYSSTDTQYF,TGTGCCAGCAGTCTTTACTCCAGCACAGATACGCAGTATTTT
TRBV11-2,once,TRBJ2-7,.,CASSPVLGSYEQYF,TGTGCCAGCAGCCCTGTTCTGGGTTCCTACGAGCAGTACTTC
TRBV5-1,few,TRBJ1-3,.,CASRRDSDGNTIYF,TGCGCCAGCAGACGCGACAGCGATGGAAACACCATATATTTT
TRBV20-1,.,TRBJ2-3,TRBD2,CSANKGSSGSMDTQYF,TGCAGTGCTAACAAGGGGTCTAGCGGGAGTATGGATACGCAGTATTTT
TRBV6-4,.,TRBJ2-1,TRBD2,CASSLLAGGGDEQFF,TGTGCCAGCAGTCTCCTAGCGGGAGGTGGCGATGAGCAGTTCTTC
TRBV12-3/TRBV12-4,few,TRBJ1-1,.,CASSAADRQTVGFF,TGTGCCAGCAGTGCCGCTGACAGACAGACAGTGGGATTCTTT
TRBV10-3,.,TRBJ1-5,.,CAITRGDNQPQHF,TGTGCCATCACCCGGGGTGACAATCAGCCCCAGCATTTT
TRBV7-6,.,TRBJ2-2,.,CASSFGLVGTGTGELFF,TGTGCCAGCAGCTTTGGGCTCGTAGGGACGGGCACCGGGGAGCTGTTTTTT
TRBV4-3,few,TRBJ2-5,TRBD2,CASSQDDGGGRDPETQYF,TGCGCCAGCAGCCAAGACGATGGTGGCGGGAGAGACCCAGAGACCCAGTACTTC
TRBV2,many,TRBJ1-1,.,CATKREGMPNTEAFF,TGTGCCACCAAGAGGGAGGGGATGCCGAACACTGAAGCTTTCTTT
TRBV12-3/TRBV12-4,.,TRBJ1-2,.,CASSFGGSRRNGYTF,TGTGCCAGCAGTTTTGGGGGGAGCCGAAGAAATGGCTACACCTTC
TRBV11-2,.,TRBJ1-1,TRBD1,CAGSLDRPRTGIEAFF,TGTGCCGGCAGCTTAGACCGACCCCGGACAGGTATTGAAGCTTTCTTT
TRBV2,.,TRBJ1-3,.,CASRKSDGSGNTIYF,TGTGCCAGCAGGAAATCCGACGGCTCTGGAAACACCATATATTTT
TRBV5-1,many,TRBJ1-1,.,CASSFTGTLNTEAFF,TGCGCCAGCAGCTTTACCGGGACCTTGAACACTGAAGCTTTCTTT
TRBV7-8,few,TRBJ1-5,.,CASSLARTVSNQPQHF,TGTGCCAGCAGCTTAGCCAGGACAGTTAGCAATCAGCCCCAGCATTTT
TRBV28,.,TRBJ2-1,TRBD2,CASSLSPATSASKGQFF,TGTGCCAGCAGTTTATCCCCTGCGACTAGCGCGAGCAAGGGGCAGTTCTTC
TRBV12-5,few,TRBJ1-2,.,CASAVDGVYGYTF,TGTGCTAGTGCCGTTGACGGAGTTTATGGCTACACCTTC
TRBV28,many,TRBJ2-7,.,CASTGLGEQYF,TGTGCCAGCACGGGGTTGGGGGAGCAGTACTTC
TRBV28,many,TRBJ2-7,.,CASSLAVYEQYF,TGTGCCAGCAGTTTAGCCGTCTACGAGCAGTACTTC
TRBV6-5,.,TRBJ1-1,TRBD1,CASSYFSRGTEAFF,TGTGCCAGCAGTTACTTTTCCAGGGGGACTGAAGCTTTCTTT
TRBV7-3,.,TRBJ2-1,TRBD2,CASSESGSLLNEQFF,TGTGCCAGCAGCGAAAGCGGGAGCCTCCTTAATGAGCAGTTCTTC
TRBV2,many,TRBJ2-1,.,CASSERTQFF,TGTGCCAGCAGTGAGAGGACGCAGTTCTTC
TRBV19,few,TRBJ2-3,TRBD2,CASSMPSSGHTDTQYF,TGTGCCAGTAGTATGCCTTCTAGCGGCCACACAGATACGCAGTATTTT
TRBV7-2,.,TRBJ1-2,.,CASSLDRGRNYGYTF,TGTGCCAGCAGCTTAGATCGGGGGCGAAACTATGGCTACACCTTC
TRBV4-3,few,TRBJ2-4,TRBD2,CASSRLAARRDIQYF,TGCGCCAGCAGCCGCCTAGCGGCGCGGAGAGACATTCAGTACTTC
TRBV10-2,.,TRBJ1-2,.,CASRGQTLGGYTF,TGCGCCAGCCGGGGGCAGACCCTGGGGGGCTACACCTTC
TRBV30,few,TRBJ2-5,TRBD1,CAWSADRGFGETQYF,TGTGCCTGGAGTGCGGACAGGGGTTTTGGAGAGACCCAGTACTTC
TRBV12-3/TRBV12-4,.,TRBJ1-5,TRBD1,CASSGQGAWQPQHF,TGTGCCAGCAGTGGACAGGGGGCTTGGCAGCCCCAGCATTTT
TRBV11-2,few,TRBJ2-5,.,CASRAGHLTETQYF,TGTGCCAGCCGGGCGGGACACCTAACGGAGACCCAGTACTTC
TRBV20-1,few,TRBJ1-3,.,CSARSGGDSGNTIYF,TGCAGTGCTAGATCCGGGGGGGACTCTGGAAACACCATATATTTT
TRBV7-2,.,TRBJ1-4,TRBD1,CASSPGQGATKLFF,TGTGCCAGCAGCCCCGGACAGGGGGCAACGAAACTGTTTTTT
TRBV6-5,many,TRBJ1-2,.,CASSYSRVGYGYTF,TGTGCCAGCAGTTACTCTCGGGTCGGCTATGGCTACACCTTC
TRBV5-1,few,TRBJ2-7,.,CASSLTGTDYEQYF,TGCGCCAGCAGCTTGACAGGGACGGACTACGAGCAGTACTTC
TRBV6-1,few,TRBJ2-7,TRBD2,CASGVLAGSGEQYF,TGTGCCAGCGGTGTACTAGCGGGTTCGGGGGAGCAGTACTTC
TRBV28,few,TRBJ2-7,TRBD2,CASSPGGGVGYEQYF,TGTGCCAGCAGCCCCGGCGGGGGAGTGGGCTACGAGCAGTACTTC
TRBV6-1,.,TRBJ1-2,TRBD1,CASSDLGQGIDGYTF,TGTGCCAGCAGTGATCTAGGACAGGGAATAGATGGCTACACCTTC
TRBV6-5,.,TRBJ1-3,TRBD1,CASSYSMDRGNTIYF,TGTGCCAGCAGTTACTCTATGGACAGGGGAAACACCATATATTTT
TRBV7-9,.,TRBJ2-3,.,CAGSLRVDTQYF,TGTGCCGGCAGCTTGCGTGTAGATACGCAGTATTTT
TRBV4-2,.,TRBJ2-1,.,CASSPPGISGEQFF,TGTGCCAGCAGCCCCCCCGGCATCAGCGGCGAGCAGTTCTTC
TRBV20-1,many,TRBJ2-5,TRBD2,CSARANRLAGGQETQYF,TGCAGTGCTAGAGCCAATCGACTAGCGGGGGGACAAGAGACCCAGTACTTC